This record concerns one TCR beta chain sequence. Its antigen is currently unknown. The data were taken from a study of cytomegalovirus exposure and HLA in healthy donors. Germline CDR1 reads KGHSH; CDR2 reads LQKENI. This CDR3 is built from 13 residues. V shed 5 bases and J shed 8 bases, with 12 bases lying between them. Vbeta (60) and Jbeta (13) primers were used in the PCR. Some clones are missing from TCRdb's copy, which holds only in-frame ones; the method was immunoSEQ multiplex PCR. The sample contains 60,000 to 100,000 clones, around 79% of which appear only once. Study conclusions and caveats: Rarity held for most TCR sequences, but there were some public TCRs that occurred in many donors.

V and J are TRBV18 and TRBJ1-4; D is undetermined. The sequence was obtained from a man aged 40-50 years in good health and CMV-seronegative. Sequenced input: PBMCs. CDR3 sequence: CASSSGSHEKLFF. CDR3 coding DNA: TGTGCCAGCTCATCGGGAAGCCACGAAAAACTGTTTTTT.